The present TCR beta chain was sequenced within a study of immune heterogeneity within non-small cell lung tumors. Study context: Histologically, a handful of tumors were squamous cell carcinomas and approximately 9 were non-squamous carcinomas. The remaining 1 tumor was not otherwise specified. Study conclusions and caveats: Identical dominant CDR3 beta clonotypes recurred among a patient's tumor sites, alongside site-unique high-frequency clones.

Amplifying TCR beta CDR3 involved multiplex PCR carried out with 32 V and 13 J primers. TCRdb used MiXCR to reprocess the multiplex PCR reads, holding one entry per CDR3 protein. Of approximately 6,300 distinct CDR3 sequences in the sample, roughly a fifth were seen once. As concerns this clonotype: Its antigen is undetermined.

Template input was genomic DNA from bulk tumor (about 640 ng per sample). Several far-apart biopsies were taken per primary tumor during surgery. Curative surgical treatment was performed in patients who had newly diagnosed, untreated non-small cell lung cancer. The donors were patients with newly diagnosed non-small cell lung cancer undergoing curative-intent surgery. The CDR3 loop spans 15 amino acids. V shed 2 bases and J shed 6 bases, with 14 bases lying between them. Germline V gene data show CDR1 as SNHLY and CDR2 as FYNNEI. Input material: lung tumor tissue. This rearrangement joins TRBV2 to TRBJ2-1, with D unresolved. This receptor was taken from a female donor with non-small cell lung cancer. In DNA, the CDR3 is TGTGCCAGCAGTGAAAACACCTTGGCAGGCAATGAGCAGTTCTTC. This sequence encodes CASSENTLAGNEQFF.